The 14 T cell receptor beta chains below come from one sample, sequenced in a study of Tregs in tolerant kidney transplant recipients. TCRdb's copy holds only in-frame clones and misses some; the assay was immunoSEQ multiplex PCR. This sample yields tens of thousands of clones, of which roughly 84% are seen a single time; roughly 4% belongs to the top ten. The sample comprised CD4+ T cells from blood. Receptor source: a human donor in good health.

The CDR3 nucleotides read TGTGCCAGCAGTGAAGCAGGGGGCGGGTCACCCCTCCACTTT. As protein: CASSEAGGGSPLHF. The V and J genes are TRBV25-1 and TRBJ1-6; 8 nucleotides align to TRBD1. Per the germline V gene, CDR1 is MGHDK and CDR2 is SYGVNS. This CDR3 contains 14 residues. The J segment lost 10 bases and the V segment lost 2 bases, leaving 4 bases of the junction unmatched.

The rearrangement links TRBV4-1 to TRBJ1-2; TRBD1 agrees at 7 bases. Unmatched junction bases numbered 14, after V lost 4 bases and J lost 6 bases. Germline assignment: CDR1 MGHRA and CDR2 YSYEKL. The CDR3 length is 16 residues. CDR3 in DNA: TGCGCCAGCAGCCGTGAAGGCGAGGGGGCGGGACATGGCTACACCTTC. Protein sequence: CASSREGEGAGHGYTF.

The CDR3 loop is CASSLAGGPTDTQYF. The DNA for the CDR3 is TGTGCCAGCAGTTTAGCGGGAGGGCCAACAGATACGCAGTATTTT. This chain connects TRBV6-1 to TRBJ2-3, with 11 bases fitting TRBD2. Germline CDR1 and CDR2: MNHNS and SASEGT. The ends lost 5 bases at V and 3 bases at J; junction bases unmatched: 4. This CDR3 region has 15 residues.

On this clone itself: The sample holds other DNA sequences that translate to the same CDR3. The chain's CDR3 is CASSPSGDYGYTF. CDR3 bases: TGTGCCAGCTCACCGTCGGGGGACTATGGCTACACCTTC. The chain is built from TRBV18 and TRBJ1-2; TRBD1 is a possible D gene (5 bases). The germline V gene encodes CDR1 KGHSH and CDR2 LQKENI. V was pared by 3 bases and J by 3 bases, with 8 bases between. This CDR3 contains 13 residues.

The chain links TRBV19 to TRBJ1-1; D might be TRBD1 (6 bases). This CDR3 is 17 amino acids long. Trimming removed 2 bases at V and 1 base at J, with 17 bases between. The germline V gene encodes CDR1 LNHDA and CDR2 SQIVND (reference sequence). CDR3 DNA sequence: TGTGCCAGTAGTATACCCGGGACATCACATCGGAACACTGAAGCTTTCTTT. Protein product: CASSIPGTSHRNTEAFF.

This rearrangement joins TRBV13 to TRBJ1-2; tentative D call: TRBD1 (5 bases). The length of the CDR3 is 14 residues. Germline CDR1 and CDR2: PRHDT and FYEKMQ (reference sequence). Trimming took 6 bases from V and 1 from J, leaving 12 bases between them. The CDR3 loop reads CASRRRDLNYGYTF. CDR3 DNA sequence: TGTGCCAGCAGACGCCGGGACCTTAACTATGGCTACACCTTC.

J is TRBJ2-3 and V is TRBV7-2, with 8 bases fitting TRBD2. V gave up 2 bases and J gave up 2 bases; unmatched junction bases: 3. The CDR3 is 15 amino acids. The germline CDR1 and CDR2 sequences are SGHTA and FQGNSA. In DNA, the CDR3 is TGTGCCAGCAGCTTACGGGGACTAGTCACAGATACGCAGTATTTT. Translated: CASSLRGLVTDTQYF.

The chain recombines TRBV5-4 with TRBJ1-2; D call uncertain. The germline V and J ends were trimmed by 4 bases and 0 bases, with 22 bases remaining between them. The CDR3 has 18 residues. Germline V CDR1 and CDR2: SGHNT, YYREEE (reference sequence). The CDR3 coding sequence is TGTGCCAGCAGCCCTAGGACGGAGCCGGCGGGATCTAACTATGGCTACACCTTC. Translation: CASSPRTEPAGSNYGYTF.

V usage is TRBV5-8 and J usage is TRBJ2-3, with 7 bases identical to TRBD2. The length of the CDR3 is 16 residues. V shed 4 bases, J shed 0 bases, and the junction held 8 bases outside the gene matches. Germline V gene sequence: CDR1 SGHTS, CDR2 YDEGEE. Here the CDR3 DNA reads TGTGCCAGCAGCCCAGGGACTACAAGAAGCACAGATACGCAGTATTTT. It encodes CASSPGTTRSTDTQYF.

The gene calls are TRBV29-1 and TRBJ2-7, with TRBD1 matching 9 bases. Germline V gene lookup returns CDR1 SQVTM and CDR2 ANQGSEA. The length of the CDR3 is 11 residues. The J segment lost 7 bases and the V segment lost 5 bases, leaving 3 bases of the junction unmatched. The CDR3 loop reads CSVRTGEEQYF. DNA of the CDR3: TGCAGCGTTCGGACAGGGGAAGAGCAGTACTTC.

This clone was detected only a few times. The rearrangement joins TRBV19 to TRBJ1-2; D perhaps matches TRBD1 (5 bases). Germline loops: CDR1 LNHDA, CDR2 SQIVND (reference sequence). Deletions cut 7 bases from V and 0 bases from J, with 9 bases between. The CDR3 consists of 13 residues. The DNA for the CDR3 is TGTGCCAGTATGAGGGGCCCTAACTATGGCTACACCTTC. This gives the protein CASMRGPNYGYTF.

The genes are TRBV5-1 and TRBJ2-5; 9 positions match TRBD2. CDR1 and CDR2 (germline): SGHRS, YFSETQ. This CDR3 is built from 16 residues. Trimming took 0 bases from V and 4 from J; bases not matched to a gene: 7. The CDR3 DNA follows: TGCGCCAGCAGCTTGGCCGCGGGGGGGCCGGGAGAGACCCAGTACTTC. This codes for CASSLAAGGPGETQYF.

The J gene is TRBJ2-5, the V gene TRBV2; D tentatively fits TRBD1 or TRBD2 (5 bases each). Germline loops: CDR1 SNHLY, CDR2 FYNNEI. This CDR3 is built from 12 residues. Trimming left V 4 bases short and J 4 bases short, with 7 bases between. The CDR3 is CASSGGRETQYF. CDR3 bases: TGTGCCAGCAGTGGGGGGAGAGAGACCCAGTACTTC.

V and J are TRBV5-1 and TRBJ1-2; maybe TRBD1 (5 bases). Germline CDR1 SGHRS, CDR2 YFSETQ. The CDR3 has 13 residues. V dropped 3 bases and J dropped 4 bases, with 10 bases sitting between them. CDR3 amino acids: CASSSSGTYGYTF. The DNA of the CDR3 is TGCGCCAGCAGCTCCTCGGGGACCTATGGCTACACCTTC.